This entry features one T cell receptor beta chain sequence. It has no known antigen specificity. Base quality data are lacking; no much larger clone is found one base away. The data were taken from a study of cytomegalovirus exposure and HLA in healthy donors (dated by TCRdb to about 2017). Study-wide context: According to an earlier analysis of a few hundred of the donors, 150 million to 200 million T cells yielded 95 million to 140 million unique TCR beta sequences and more than 250 Gb of sequence data. Approximately 310 gigabases of sequencing data and tens of millions of unique TCR sequences were included in an early release covering about 700 HLA-typed donors. Of the 398 genotyped donors, roughly 76% were placed in the genetic ancestry cluster associated with self-reported Caucasian donors. The study aimed to test whether signatures of past pathogen exposure could be identified by cataloging public T cell receptors. Using immunosequencing, the study profiled T cell repertoires from fewer than 700 subjects and related those repertoires to cytomegalovirus serostatus. Besides the first cohort of some 670 subjects, a separate validation cohort made up of 95 to 150 different subjects was used. To predict cytomegalovirus infection status, the study combined high-throughput TCR immunosequencing, statistical association of individual TCRs with disease status, and machine learning. A later analysis re-examined previously published TCR beta repertoires from more than 600 donors and added high-resolution HLA genotyping to investigate patterns of TCR occurrence. Rather than using new phenotypic data, the later analysis identified candidate immune exposures from TCR beta sequences and from how often those sequences occurred across donors. An earlier analysis of fewer than 750 of the donors used high-throughput TCR beta sequencing to judge whether each TCR beta V gene segment behaved as functional or pseudogenic. Alongside the repertoire data, information on donor age, sex, ethnicity and CMV serostatus was compiled. Genome-wide SNP genotypes for about three fifths of the roughly 670 donors were used in a later genetic analysis, which treated that subset as a discovery cohort. All discovery cohort repertoires had been generated on a single sequencing platform. Class I and class II HLA loci were covered by the typing at four-digit resolution. The number of typed donors differed by locus: about 620-630 for A, B, C, DRB1 and DQB1; some 540 for DQA1; 606 for DPA1; and around 490 for DPB1. Roughly 5 DR-DQ haplotypes were handled as single units for association and clustering because linkage in the cohort was strong. Across about 370 genotyped donors of the cohort, an average of about 240,000 unique TCR beta nucleotide sequences per donor were sequenced, and approximately 17% of those sequences were non-productive.

The cohort comprised 550 to 700 healthy bone marrow donors. Cohort members were all nominally healthy when sampled, although unrecorded immune exposures were likely present. CMV serostatus was positive for roughly 290 and negative for about 55% of the 666 cohort members, and was not recorded for this donor. A peripheral blood sample was collected from each donor, and TCR beta sequencing was performed on peripheral blood mononuclear cells. The Qiagen DNeasy Blood Extraction Kit was used to extract genomic DNA from the blood cell samples. Library construction relied on the immunoSEQ multiplex PCR assay. The multiplex PCR relied on a mix of 60 forward primers for TCR Vbeta segments and 13 reverse primers for TCR Jbeta segments. Amplification of the CDR3 region of rearranged TCR beta genes was performed with a multiplex PCR assay on genomic DNA. Amplified TCR beta libraries were sequenced as 87-base-pair reads on the Illumina HiSeq System. Per the source publication's procedure: Across the 600 to 700 repertoires, a later analysis counted tens of millions of unique TCR beta chains, approximately 12 million of which were shared by at least two donors. To remove PCR and sequencing errors, raw reads were error-corrected and collapsed into unique sequences using a nearest-neighbor algorithm that merged closely related sequences. CDR3 sequences were aligned to IMGT reference sequences to assign V, D and J gene segments. For a sequence to be retained, a match of at least six nucleotides to both a V gene segment and a J gene segment was required. Rearrangements were called productive when the CDR3 lacked stop codons and stayed in frame with V and J; all others were non-productive. CDR3 was defined according to IMGT convention as the region running from the second conserved V-encoded cysteine to the conserved J-encoded phenylalanine. The earlier analysis of about 610 of the donors excluded any sequence lacking an unambiguous match to a single V gene segment. In an earlier analysis of roughly 600 of the donors, a V segment was called functional when productive rearrangements were above 56.7%, and segregating when the standard deviation between donors exceeded 5%. A statistical classification framework was built to diagnose cytomegalovirus status from the catalog of TCR beta chain sequences. A later analysis assigned V and J genes by comparing TCR nucleotide sequences with IMGT/GENE-DB human TR gene sequences. A later analysis assigned CDR3 sequences and most-parsimonious VDJ recombination scenarios with the TCRdist pipeline. A later analysis defined each TCR beta chain by its CDR3 amino acid sequence plus V-gene family, and excluded reads lacking a unique V-gene family. As a way to deal with suspected cross-contamination and a sequencing artifact, a later analysis dropped over 550 nucleotide sequences that were highly shared and had low generation probability. In a later analysis, a clonal expansion index was calculated for each public chain from normalized within-repertoire ranks of inferred template counts. A later analysis computed generation probabilities with a VDJ recombination model fitted to out-of-frame rearrangements, and checked the results against IGoR. In a later analysis, TCR-TCR, TCR-HLA and TCR-CMV co-occurrence was scored with hypergeometric tests, and a repertoire-size bias correction was applied to TCR pairs. False discovery rates were estimated in a later analysis by permuting HLA or CMV assignments 20 times. In a later analysis, co-occurring TCRs were grouped with DBSCAN, and TCRdist sequence similarity was added when clustering was performed within HLA-allele-positive subsets. For co-occurrence clustering, repertoires with fewer than 30,000 or more than 120,000 public chains were excluded, along with a handful of repertoires with anomalous nucleotide sharing. TCRdb retrieved this table from immuneACCESS and kept in-frame rearrangements only. Not all clones are present; in checked studies, unresolved V genes account for under half, and no reason is known for the remainder. The DNA gave D and trimming, while V, J and clone size come from that table. In all, the sample holds approximately 91,000 clones, and roughly 60% of those were seen once. The ten largest clones take up 2% to 2.5% of the sample.

At the junction V is shortened by 7 bases and J by 6 bases, with 15 bases in between. Taken from the germline V gene, the CDR1 and CDR2 loops are SNHLY and FYNNEI. The CDR3 starts with the cysteine, ends with the phenylalanine, and has 14 residues. CDR3 DNA only is kept here, 42 bases in frame from base 1. Overall results and qualifications from the work: In a later analysis, several top co-occurrence clusters were reported to appear linked to parvovirus B19, influenza, CMV and Epstein-Barr virus. Roughly uniform sequencing depth across donors was assumed in presence/absence analyses, although this assumption may not hold. A later analysis found that most CMV-associated TCR beta chains appeared HLA-restricted, with HLA associations seemingly driven largely by CMV exposure. A cluster of highly shared sequence variants was judged likely to represent a technical artifact of the sequencing pipeline. The earlier analysis of 450 to 700 of the donors excluded fewer than 20 rarely observed V segments, including chromosome 9 orphons, because counts were too low. Some IMGT-functional V segments, including TRBV6-2 and TRBV6-3, could not be distinguished by the 87-base-pair reads and were therefore excluded. In a later genetic analysis, fewer N-insertions in productive TCRs were reported among donors in an Asian-associated ancestry cluster than the roughly 640-donor mean. The classifier was reported to diagnose cytomegalovirus status with high specificity and sensitivity in both the original cohort and the validation cohort. In a later analysis, HLA-associated TCR beta chains showed more clonal expansion and lower generation probabilities than non-associated chains that were equally common. In a later analysis, 16,951 TCR beta sequences were associated with specific HLA alleles at a false discovery rate of 0.05. Across donors, most TCR sequences were observed very rarely, whereas some public TCRs were present in many individuals. Assigning TCR associations to individual alleles was difficult when HLA alleles, especially DR and DQ, strongly co-occurred. Because HLA typing was unavailable for some donors at each locus, only the typed subset was used in association tests. In the study, about 150 TCR beta chains were listed as associated with cytomegalovirus. In a later genetic analysis, a missense DCLRE1C variant was associated with V-gene and J-gene trimming of TCR beta chains, and the association was replicated in an independent cohort. The cohort was sequenced for TCR beta chains only, and without alpha or paired-chain data the features that could be detected were limited. In a later analysis, TCR association rates were found to vary across HLA loci, with the most associated TCRs seen for DRB1 alleles and the fewest for HLA-C alleles. A further reported finding was that TCR beta sequences accurately predicted the HLA-A and HLA-B alleles for most subjects in the first cohort. Linkage disequilibrium might explain the correlated functional status among segregating V segments, but an unknown experimental factor could not be ruled out. A few of the identified cytomegalovirus-associated TCR beta chains were confirmed in vitro to be specific for cytomegalovirus antigens. It was suggested by the authors that the approach could potentially be generalized to other disease states and immunological phenotypes. Broadly in line with IMGT annotations, most TCR beta V segments showed up in productive rearrangements about 87% or about 30% of the time in an earlier analysis of approximately 640 of the donors. Immune exposure information for the cohort was limited to CMV serostatus.

The material sequenced was PBMCs. The chain is made from TRBV2 and TRBJ2-2; there is no confident call for the D gene. The clonotype comes from a human donor in good health. The DNA is TGTGCCAGCACTGTCGAGCCTAAATCCGGGGAGCTGTTTTTT. It translates to CASTVEPKSGELFF.